The present T cell receptor (beta chain) was sequenced within a study of PD-L1 blockade in urothelial cancer. Sequencing was performed with immunoSEQ multiplex PCR; in TCRdb, only in-frame clones are kept and a portion is missing. The sample yields 30,000 to 40,000 clones, roughly four fifths seen once. Trimming removed 5 bases at V and 7 bases at J, with 20 bases between. Per germline, CDR1 MDHEN and CDR2 SYDVKM. The CDR3 is made up of 16 amino acids. The TCR was taken from a man in his sixties or seventies with urothelial cancer. This chain uses TRBV28 with TRBJ2-2, with a tentative D call TRBD2 (5 bases). The starting material was PBMCs, obtained around atezolizumab (anti-PD-L1) treatment. This CDR3 is CASSLPPRRAGGELFF. The CDR3, as DNA: TGTGCCAGCAGTCTTCCCCCGAGAAGGGCGGGCGGGGAGCTGTTTTTT.